What follows are 20 T cell receptor beta chains derived from one specimen sequenced in a study of breast tumors, draining lymph nodes, adjacent tissues. Axillary draining lymph nodes of breast cancer patients supplied the node samples. Using its own MiXCR run on the multiplex PCR reads, TCRdb lists one record per CDR3 protein. The sample lists some 140,000 distinct CDR3 sequences; 21% were seen once. The sequenced sample consisted of axillary lymph node tissue. The source is a female donor with breast cancer. Some clones in this sample may be carry-over from other donors' samples.

This clonotype was found many times. The chain uses TRBV12-3 or TRBV12-4 and TRBJ2-3; 7 positions agree with TRBD2. J gave up 5 bases and V 4 bases, and 3 bases lay outside the gene matches. The CDR3 is 13 residues long. CDR3 DNA: TGTGCCAGCAGTTGGGACTACCAAGATACGCAGTATTTT. It specifies CASSWDYQDTQYF.

Many counts were recorded for this clonotype. The V gene is TRBV28, the J gene TRBJ2-7, with TRBD2 identical over 12 bases. Germline V gene lookup returns CDR1 MDHEN and CDR2 SYDVKM. The CDR3 covers 17 residues. Losses at the gene ends were 3 bases for V and 0 bases for J; bases not matched to a gene: 6. This CDR3 reads CASSLTSGSIPSYEQYF. The CDR3 bases are TGTGCCAGCAGTTTGACTAGCGGGAGCATCCCCTCCTACGAGCAGTACTTC.

This clonotype was detected ten times or more. The chain has TRBV20-1 and TRBJ2-1; D unclear. Germline lookup yields CDR1 DFQATT and CDR2 SNEGSKA (reference sequence). V lost 1 base to trimming and J lost 0 bases, with 10 bases between them. This CDR3 has 15 residues. CDR3 nucleotides: TGCAGTGCTAGAGTAAGGTGGAGCTCCTACAATGAGCAGTTCTTC. It encodes CSARVRWSSYNEQFF.

As for this clonotype: Since a much larger clone is just one base distant, this may be a read error. No conserved phenylalanine or tryptophan ends this CDR3, so it is likely a read error. The V and J genes are TRBV6-1 and TRBJ2-7; 7 bases align to TRBD2. This CDR3 contains 14 residues. After removal of 7 bases from V and 7 bases from J, the junction contained 13 bases not matched to a gene. Per the germline V gene, CDR1 is MNHNS and CDR2 is SASEGT. This chain's CDR3 is CASTYRDYLGEQYL. CDR3 nucleotides: TGTGCCAGCACTTACCGGGACTATCTCGGGGAGCAGTACTTG.

In this sample, this clonotype turned up many times. V and J are TRBV10-2 and TRBJ2-5; a weak D match, TRBD2 (6 bases). This CDR3 contains 12 residues. The germline CDR1 and CDR2 sequences are WSHSY and SAAADI. V lost 11 bases to trimming and J lost 1 base, with 11 bases between them. Here the CDR3 DNA reads TGCGCCGCGGGACCTATCCAAGAGACCCAGTACTTC. Translating gives CAAGPIQETQYF.

This clonotype was recorded many times. This sequence joins TRBV30 and TRBJ2-2; D is perhaps TRBD1 or TRBD2 (6 bases each). The V end was cut by 3 bases, the J end by 3 bases, with 20 bases between. The length of the CDR3 is 17 residues. Germline V gene data show CDR1 as GTSNPN and CDR2 as SVGIG (reference sequence). The DNA of the CDR3 is TGTGCCTGGAGCCTACCTTCGGGGGCGAGGTACACCGGGGAGCTGTTTTTT. Protein: CAWSLPSGARYTGELFF.

V usage is TRBV28 and J usage is TRBJ1-2; D is possibly TRBD1 (5 bases). The CDR3 consists of 14 residues. The germline gives CDR1 MDHEN, CDR2 SYDVKM. V gave up 5 bases and J gave up 4 bases, with 14 bases separating them. The CDR3, as DNA: TGTGCCAGCAGTGGGGGTGGTGCGGCCTATGGCTACACCTTC. It encodes CASSGGGAAYGYTF.

Of note for this clonotype: A single base separates this from a much larger clone, so it may be a read error. Since no conserved phenylalanine or tryptophan closes the CDR3, a read error is the likely cause. The V and J genes are TRBV5-1 and TRBJ2-5; D not resolved. Germline V lookup: CDR1 SGHRS, CDR2 YFSETQ. Trimming took 0 bases from V and 7 from J, leaving 13 bases between them. The CDR3 has 14 residues. The CDR3 here is CASSLASGSGTQYL. The CDR3 region has the DNA TGCGCCAGCAGCTTGGCCTCCGGGTCAGGGACCCAGTACCTC.

This clonotype has at least ten counts. The V call is TRBV7-9, the J call TRBJ2-1; 7 bases are a match to TRBD2. Per the germline V gene, CDR1 is SEHNR and CDR2 is FQNEAQ (reference sequence). J was trimmed by 3 bases and V by 5 bases; bases with no gene match: 10. This CDR3 comprises 16 residues. CDR3 region: CASSRPVGGSYNEQFF. For the CDR3, the DNA is TGTGCCAGCAGCCGACCAGTGGGGGGGAGCTACAATGAGCAGTTCTTC.

About this clonotype: The junction differs from germline at one of its ends, possibly a read error. This chain connects TRBV11-2 to TRBJ2-3, with TRBD1 matching 7 bases. Germline lookup yields CDR1 SGHAT and CDR2 FQNNGV. The length of the CDR3 is 14 residues. DNA of the CDR3: TGTGTCAGCAGCTTAGGACAGGCCACAGATACGCAGTATTTT. Residues: CVSSLGQATDTQYF.

The J gene is TRBJ2-2, the V gene TRBV19; TRBD2 matches 9 bases. Germline V gene lookup returns CDR1 LNHDA and CDR2 SQIVND (reference sequence). Trimming cost V 4 bases and J 0 bases; bases outside gene matches: 6. The CDR3 spans 17 residues. The CDR3 spells CASSNWGGRANTGELFF. Written as DNA, the CDR3 is TGTGCCAGTAGTAATTGGGGCGGGAGGGCGAACACCGGGGAGCTGTTTTTT.

This clonotype came up many times. The chain carries TRBV11-2 and TRBJ2-7; TRBD2 matches 8 bases. The trim removed 3 bases at V and 1 base at J, leaving 5 bases unmatched. The CDR3 runs 15 residues. Germline CDR1 is SGHAT and CDR2 is FQNNGV. CDR3 sequence reads: CASSFSGRRSYEQYF. The CDR3 DNA is TGTGCCAGCAGCTTCAGCGGGAGACGGTCCTACGAGCAGTACTTC.

With respect to this clonotype: Without the conserved terminal phenylalanine or tryptophan, this CDR3 likely stems from a read error. The CDR3 sequence: CASSLVRGINLPQHL. The CDR3 nucleotides are TGTGCCAGCAGTTTAGTCAGGGGTATCAATCTGCCCCAGCATCTT. The rearrangement joins TRBV27 to TRBJ1-5; TRBD1 is a possible D gene (6 bases). CDR1 is MNHEY and CDR2 is SMNVEV in the germline V gene (reference sequence). CDR3 size: 15 residues.

Comments on this clonotype: A much larger clone sits a single nucleotide away, making a read error possible. The CDR3 loop is CASNPQGSRELFF. In DNA, the CDR3 is TGTGCCAGCAATCCTCAGGGGTCCCGGGAGCTGTTTTTT. J is TRBJ2-2 and V is TRBV6-6, with D maybe TRBD1 (6 bases). Germline CDR1 reads MNHNY; CDR2 reads SVGAGI (reference sequence). Between the trimmed V and J ends, which lost 7 bases and 9 bases, there was a span of 15 bases. This CDR3 contains 13 residues.

This clonotype was counted ten times or more. This chain links TRBV24-1 with TRBJ1-2; D is uncertain. The CDR3 consists of 13 residues. The V gene lost 6 bases and the J gene lost 11 bases, with 18 bases spanning the gap. Germline CDR1 reads KGHDR; CDR2 reads SFDVKD. CDR3 loop: CATSLLTSRGYTF. The CDR3 bases are TGTGCCACCAGTCTTTTGACCTCCCGCGGTTACACCTTC.

This clonotype was counted at least ten times. This sequence joins TRBV9 and TRBJ2-3; 7 bases match TRBD2. The germline gives CDR1 SGDLS, CDR2 YYNGEE. Trimming removed 0 bases from V and 4 bases from J; junction bases left unmatched: 5. The CDR3 is made up of 15 amino acids. For the CDR3, the DNA is TGTGCCAGCAGCGTAGGTGCCCGGGAGGCAGATACGCAGTATTTT. It translates to CASSVGAREADTQYF.

This clonotype was seen at least ten times. The J gene is TRBJ2-6, the V gene TRBV19; D may match TRBD1 or TRBD2 (5 bases each). The germline V and J ends were trimmed by 1 base and 1 base, with 5 bases remaining between them. The CDR3 sequence is 15 residues long. Germline V gene lookup returns CDR1 LNHDA and CDR2 SQIVND (reference sequence). The CDR3 is CASSIGGSGANVLTF. In DNA form, the CDR3 reads TGTGCCAGTAGTATAGGGGGGTCTGGGGCCAACGTCCTGACTTTC.

This clonotype was counted ten times or more. V is TRBV5-1 and J is TRBJ2-7, with a weak D call TRBD2 (6 bases). The CDR3 extends over 14 amino acids. V was cut by 6 bases and J by 1 base, with 14 bases left in between. Germline V gene lookup returns CDR1 SGHRS and CDR2 YFSETQ. Here the CDR3 reads CASNPTSSSYEQYF. As DNA, the CDR3 is TGCGCCAGCAATCCAACTAGCAGTTCCTACGAGCAGTACTTC. Full variable domain (outside the CDR3, taken from reference TRBV5-1 and TRBJ2-7): KAGVTQTPRYLIKTRGQQVTLSCSPISGHRSVSWYQQTPGQGLQFLFEYFSETQRNKGNFPGRFSGRQFSNSRSEMNVSTLELGDSALYLCASNPTSSSYEQYFGPGTRLTVT.

This clonotype has ten or more counts. The chain combines TRBV7-2 with TRBJ2-7; D is ambiguous. Germline V gene lookup returns CDR1 SGHTA and CDR2 FQGNSA. V lost 1 base and J 0 bases, leaving 13 bases between the germline ends. The CDR3 has 16 residues. The CDR3 nucleotides are TGTGCCAGCAGCTTAGTAGGTGGGCGGAGCTCCTACGAGCAGTACTTC. Translation gives CASSLVGGRSSYEQYF.

In its sample, this clonotype was seen many times. The rearrangement joins TRBV7-9 to TRBJ2-1; 8 nucleotides align to TRBD2. CDR1 and CDR2 (germline): SEHNR, FQNEAQ (reference sequence). The CDR3 loop spans 13 amino acids. Trimming cost V 6 bases and J 8 bases; bases outside gene matches: 6. The CDR3 sequence is CASSYFSGDEQFF. The CDR3 DNA follows: TGTGCCAGCAGTTATTTTAGCGGGGATGAGCAGTTCTTC.